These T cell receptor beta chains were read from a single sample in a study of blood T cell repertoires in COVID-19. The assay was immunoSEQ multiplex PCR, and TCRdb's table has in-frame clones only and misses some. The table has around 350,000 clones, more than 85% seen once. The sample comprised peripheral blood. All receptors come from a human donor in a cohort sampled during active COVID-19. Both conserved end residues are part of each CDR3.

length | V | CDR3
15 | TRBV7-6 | CASSYDRGPNSPLHF
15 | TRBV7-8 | CASSPQRISYNEQFF
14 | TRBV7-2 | CASSLGGGNTEAFF
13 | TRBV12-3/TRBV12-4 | CASTGTFPGELFF
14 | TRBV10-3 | CAISRRAAQETQYF
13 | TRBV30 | CAWSKGVYYGYTF
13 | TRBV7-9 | CASSPVGGNEQFF
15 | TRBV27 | CASSLVGGAAYEQYF
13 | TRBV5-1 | CASSLQGNTEAFF
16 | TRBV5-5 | CASSLRMGQGLYEQYF
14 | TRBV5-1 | CASSLRQGALEQYF
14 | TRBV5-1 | CASSARVGSLPQYF
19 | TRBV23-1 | CASSQCLRTSGRNTGELFF
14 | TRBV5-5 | CASSLPDRDSPLHF
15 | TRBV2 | CASKGEPHPNQPQHF
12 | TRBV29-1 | CSVDGGEETQYF
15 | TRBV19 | CASSIGQAAGYGYTF
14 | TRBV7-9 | CASSSAGSNQPQHF
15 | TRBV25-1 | CASNTGTSDHNEQFF
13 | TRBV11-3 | CASSSQGSYEQYF
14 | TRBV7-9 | CASSLVGQGAEAFF
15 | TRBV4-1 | CASSQDKTGRVWAFF
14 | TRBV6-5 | CASTRLAGLDTQYF
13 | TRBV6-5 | CASRPGGNYGYTF
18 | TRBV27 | CASSRSTMAGTGSEKLFF
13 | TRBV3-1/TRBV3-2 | CASSQRRGNEQFF
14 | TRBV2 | CASRARGNTGELFF
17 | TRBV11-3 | CASSLSTTGDLTDTQYF
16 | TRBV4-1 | CASSQSTLGGSYEQYF
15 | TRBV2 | CASSGKDRVGSPLHF
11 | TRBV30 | CAWNANEKLFF
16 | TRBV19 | CASPKRTSGVDYEQYF
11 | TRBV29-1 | CSGSSTETQYF